The 18 T cell receptor beta chains given below trace back to one sample, sequenced in a study of blood T cells in healthy people across ages. Then a second PCR, running roughly 7 to 11 cycles, was carried out with a sample-barcoded 5' primer and a J-beta primer mix. TCRdb re-called the 5' RACE reads with MiXCR, one entry per CDR3 protein. The table records around 690,000 distinct CDR3 sequences, roughly 53% of them present only once. Sequencing used blood. Receptors originate from a man in his sixties in good health.

J is TRBJ1-2 and V is TRBV28; D is perhaps TRBD1 (6 bases). CDR3 length: 14 amino acids. The V gene lost 7 bases and the J gene lost 2 bases, with 14 bases spanning the gap. Germline V gives CDR1 MDHEN, CDR2 SYDVKM. The CDR3: CASKRQVPNYGYTF. As DNA, the CDR3 is TGTGCCAGCAAAAGACAGGTTCCCAACTATGGCTACACCTTC.

The V call is TRBV20-1, the J call TRBJ1-5, with D unresolved. Trimming took off 2 bases at V and 0 bases at J, with 5 bases between the two ends. CDR1 DFQATT and CDR2 SNEGSKA come from the germline V gene (reference sequence). CDR3 size: 13 residues. CDR3 residues: CSARPVSNQPQHF. As DNA, the CDR3 is TGCAGTGCTAGACCGGTTAGCAATCAGCCCCAGCATTTT.

V is TRBV28 and J is TRBJ1-5; the match to TRBD1 covers 9 bases. The V gene end was trimmed by 4 bases and the J gene end by 6 bases; junction bases not matched to a gene: 10. This CDR3 has 16 amino acids. Germline CDR1 is MDHEN and CDR2 is SYDVKM. CDR3 sequence reads: CASSSGWTGAVQPQHF. CDR3 in DNA: TGTGCCAGCAGTTCCGGATGGACAGGGGCAGTTCAGCCCCAGCATTTT.

CDR3 in DNA: TGCAGTGCTGGACGGTTAGCGGGGGGCCAGGAGACCCAGTACTTC. It yields the protein CSAGRLAGGQETQYF. The gene calls are TRBV20-1 and TRBJ2-5; 10 positions match TRBD2. V lost 5 bases and J lost 5; bases outside the gene matches: 11. Germline V gene lookup returns CDR1 DFQATT and CDR2 SNEGSKA (reference sequence). The CDR3 runs 15 residues.

V is TRBV28 and J is TRBJ2-7; 7 bases align to TRBD1. V was clipped by 4 bases and J by 2 bases; unmatched bases: 2. The V gene's germline CDR1 is MDHEN and CDR2 SYDVKM. This CDR3 region has 13 residues. The CDR3 nucleotides are TGTGCCAGCAGTTACGGGACAGCCTACGAGCAGTACTTC. Translating gives CASSYGTAYEQYF.

The rearrangement links TRBV12-3 or TRBV12-4 to TRBJ1-5; 8 nucleotides align to TRBD1. Trimming removed 0 bases from V and 3 bases from J; junction bases left unmatched: 10. The CDR3 spans 18 residues. The CDR3, as DNA: TGTGCCAGCAGTTTAGCGCGGAGGACAGGGTACTTCAATCAGCCCCAGCATTTT. This codes for CASSLARRTGYFNQPQHF.

This clonotype was picked up a small number of times. This chain uses TRBV7-2 with TRBJ2-5, with TRBD2 identical over 8 bases. Germline CDR1 SGHTA, CDR2 FQGNSA. The CDR3 consists of 15 residues. The ends lost 5 bases at V and 4 bases at J; junction bases unmatched: 9. CDR3 coding DNA: TGTGCCAGCAGCCCTCGACGGGGGGGCGCAGAGACCCAGTACTTC. Translating gives CASSPRRGGAETQYF. The full variable domain, with the rest looked up from reference TRBV7-2 and TRBJ2-5, is GAGVSQSPSNKVTEKGKDVELRCDPISGHTALYWYRQSLGQGLEFLIYFQGNSAPDKSGLPSDRFSAERTGGSVSTLTIQRTQQEDSAVYLCASSPRRGGAETQYFGPGTRLLVL.

The chain uses TRBV7-2 and TRBJ2-1, with D possibly TRBD2 on 5 matching bases. Trimming took 0 bases from V and 7 from J, leaving 7 bases between them. The CDR3 runs 13 residues. Per the germline V gene, CDR1 is SGHTA and CDR2 is FQGNSA. The CDR3 loop reads CASSLASGNEQFF. The CDR3 DNA is TGTGCCAGCAGCTTAGCATCGGGGAATGAGCAGTTCTTC.

This sequence joins TRBV5-1 and TRBJ2-5; TRBD1 is a possible D gene (5 bases). CDR1 and CDR2 from the germline V gene are SGHRS and YFSETQ. Trimming removed 4 bases from V and 1 base from J, with 11 bases in between. The CDR3 covers 14 residues. DNA for the CDR3: TGCGCCAGCAGCGGGGCCCCGGGCCAAGAGACCCAGTACTTC. Translating gives CASSGAPGQETQYF.

This clonotype has more than one count but fewer than ten. This chain connects TRBV6-6 to TRBJ2-5; TRBD2 matches 9 bases. The CDR3 is made up of 14 amino acids. The V segment lost 6 bases and the J segment 12 bases; nucleotides outside the gene matches: 14. Germline V gives CDR1 MNHNY, CDR2 SVGAGI (reference sequence). The DNA for the CDR3 is TGTGCCAGCAGCCAGATGACTAGCGGACGGGGGGAGTACTTC. This gives the protein CASSQMTSGRGEYF.

The chain recombines TRBV6-6 with TRBJ2-5; the match to TRBD1 covers 10 bases. The CDR3 length is 14 residues. Trimming at V came to 4 bases and at J to 11 bases, leaving 10 bases not matched to a gene. Germline V gene sequence: CDR1 MNHNY, CDR2 SVGAGI (reference sequence). The CDR3 is CASSSGQGYIEQYF. CDR3 coding DNA: TGTGCCAGCAGTTCGGGACAGGGGTACATTGAGCAGTACTTC.

This clonotype came up many times. The chain joins TRBV7-2 to TRBJ2-7; 11 bases agree with TRBD2. Germline V gives CDR1 SGHTA, CDR2 FQGNSA. This CDR3 contains 17 residues. V trimming: 5 bases; J trimming: 5 bases; junction bases outside the gene matches: 14. CDR3 in amino acids: CASSLQTSSGGADEQYF. For the CDR3, the DNA is TGTGCCAGCAGCCTTCAGACTAGTAGCGGGGGGGCCGACGAGCAGTACTTC.

The CDR3 loop reads CASSPNWNYYGYTF. The CDR3 DNA reads TGTGCCAGCAGTCCCAATTGGAACTACTATGGCTACACCTTC. V and J are TRBV28 and TRBJ1-2, with unresolved D. In germline, CDR1 is MDHEN, CDR2 SYDVKM. This CDR3 contains 14 residues. V was clipped by 5 bases and J by 3 bases, with 13 bases between them.

The chain has TRBV4-2 and TRBJ2-7, with D possibly being TRBD2 (6 bases). This CDR3 comprises 16 residues. Per germline, CDR1 LGHNA and CDR2 YNFKEQ. Trimming shortened V by 0 bases and J by 4 bases, and 16 bases separated the two germline ends. The CDR3 DNA is TGTGCCAGCAGCCAAGATGACGGGGGACGCGCATACGAGCAGTACTTC. Protein product: CASSQDDGGRAYEQYF.

This chain joins TRBV14 and TRBJ2-7; D is perhaps TRBD1 (6 bases). This CDR3 is built from 14 residues. Germline assignment: CDR1 SGHDN and CDR2 FVKESK. Trimming took off 4 bases at V and 5 bases at J, with 15 bases between the two ends. CDR3 sequence reads: CASSPSGVGDEQYF. For the CDR3, the DNA is TGTGCCAGCAGCCCATCAGGGGTGGGAGACGAGCAGTACTTC.

The gene calls are TRBV5-1 and TRBJ2-3; D is perhaps TRBD2 (6 bases). Deletions cut 4 bases from V and 1 base from J, with 13 bases between. The CDR3 is made up of 15 amino acids. Germline V CDR1 and CDR2: SGHRS, YFSETQ. The CDR3 DNA reads TGCGCCAGCAGCCCCCGCCCGGGAGGCACAGATACGCAGTATTTT. Its protein product is CASSPRPGGTDTQYF.

This clonotype was observed a few times. V and J are TRBV20-1 and TRBJ2-1, with D perhaps matching TRBD2 (7 bases). The CDR3 sequence is 16 residues long. V gave up 1 base and J gave up 4 bases, with 17 bases separating them. Germline V gene sequence: CDR1 DFQATT, CDR2 SNEGSKA (reference sequence). DNA of the CDR3: TGCAGTGCTAGAGCCTGGGGGGGGGCCGCGTACAATGAGCAGTTCTTC. Its translation is CSARAWGGAAYNEQFF.

There are a few counts of this clonotype. This sequence joins TRBV25-1 and TRBJ2-5; tentative D call: TRBD2 (6 bases). The CDR3 spans 13 residues. V was trimmed by 3 bases and J by 5 bases, leaving 10 bases between them. The germline gives CDR1 MGHDK, CDR2 SYGVNS. Here the CDR3 reads CASSEGGGETQYF. The CDR3 nucleotides are TGTGCCAGCAGTGAGGGAGGTGGCGAGACCCAGTACTTC.